The 31 T cell receptor beta chains given below trace back to one sample, sequenced in a study of shared clonotypes between healthy human individuals. TCRdb's copy holds only in-frame clones and misses some; the assay was immunoSEQ multiplex PCR. The sample includes 550,000 to 800,000 clones, under 80% seen only once; the top ten take more than 1.5%. Sequenced input: memory CD4+ T cells sorted from blood. The subset denotes: CD45RA-negative fraction. The receptors stem from a woman in her twenties or thirties in good health.

In its sample, this clone was seen a few times. J is TRBJ1-3 and V is TRBV7-8, with 7 positions matching TRBD1. Germline CDR1 reads SGHVS; CDR2 reads FQNEAQ. The CDR3 has 16 amino acids. The V and J ends lost 5 bases and 0 bases, in that order; junction bases with no gene match: 7. The CDR3 reads CASSLDRVFSGNTIYF. The CDR3 DNA reads as TGTGCCAGCAGCCTAGACAGGGTCTTCTCTGGAAACACCATATATTTT.

V gene TRBV11-2 combines with J gene TRBJ1-4; 7 nucleotides line up with TRBD1. Trimming cost V 3 bases and J 3 bases; bases outside gene matches: 7. Germline CDR1 is SGHAT and CDR2 is FQNNGV. The CDR3 length is 16 residues. The CDR3 region has the DNA TGTGCCAGCAGCTTGTTAGGGGGCGGATCTAATGAAAAACTGTTTTTT. This translates into CASSLLGGGSNEKLFF. The complete variable domain, with remaining parts taken from reference TRBV11-2 and TRBJ1-4, reads EAGVAQSPRYKIIEKRQSVAFWCNPISGHATLYWYQQILGQGPKLLIQFQNNGVVDDSQLPKDRFSAERLKGVDSTLKIQPAKLEDSAVYLCASSLLGGGSNEKLFFGSGTQLSVL.

This clone was seen ten or more times. The chain links TRBV18 to TRBJ1-2, with D hard to call. The CDR3 consists of 14 residues. Germline CDR1 and CDR2: KGHSH and LQKENI. V lost 0 bases and J lost 7, with 12 bases in between. The CDR3 loop is CASSPPGWEGGYTF. In nucleotides, the CDR3 is TGTGCCAGCTCACCACCAGGCTGGGAGGGTGGCTACACCTTC.

Ten or more counts support this clone. The rearrangement links TRBV4-2 to TRBJ2-7; 10 nucleotides match TRBD2. Unmatched junction bases numbered 6, after V lost 0 bases and J lost 7 bases. The CDR3 sequence is 15 residues long. The germline V gene has CDR1 LGHNA and CDR2 YNFKEQ. The CDR3 reads CASSQDHGTSDEQYF. The DNA for the CDR3 is TGTGCCAGCAGCCAAGATCACGGGACTAGCGATGAGCAGTACTTC.

The chain is built from TRBV30 and TRBJ2-7, with D unresolved. Trimming took 3 bases from V and 3 from J, leaving 12 bases between them. Germline values: CDR1 GTSNPN, CDR2 SVGIG (reference sequence). This CDR3 has 13 amino acids. CDR3 amino acids: CAWREGLGYEQYF. The CDR3 DNA sequence: TGTGCCTGGAGGGAAGGGTTGGGCTACGAGCAGTACTTC. Drawing the rest from reference TRBV30 and TRBJ2-7, the complete variable domain is SQTIHQWPATLVQPVGSPLSLECTVEGTSNPNLYWYRQAAGRGLQLLFYSVGIGQISSEVPQNLSASRPQDRQFILSSKKLLLSDSGFYLCAWREGLGYEQYFGPGTRLTVT.

V is TRBV28 and J is TRBJ2-4; 9 bases fit TRBD1. The CDR3 spans 16 residues. Germline CDR1 reads MDHEN; CDR2 reads SYDVKM. After removal of 3 bases from V and 4 bases from J, the junction contained 7 bases not matched to a gene. CDR3 protein: CASSFIGQGLKNIQYF. CDR3 nucleotides: TGTGCCAGCAGTTTCATCGGACAGGGGCTAAAAAACATTCAGTACTTC.

The chain is built from TRBV10-2 and TRBJ2-5; possible D gene TRBD2, 5 bases. V was pared by 3 bases and J by 5 bases, with 13 bases between. Germline V gives CDR1 WSHSY, CDR2 SAAADI. This CDR3 spans 14 amino acids. Here the CDR3 reads CASSEPWRVETQYF. The CDR3 DNA reads as TGCGCCAGCAGTGAACCTTGGCGGGTGGAGACCCAGTACTTC.

The V gene is TRBV30, the J gene TRBJ2-1, with D uncertain. The CDR3 is 14 amino acids. Germline loops: CDR1 GTSNPN, CDR2 SVGIG (reference sequence). V dropped 0 bases and J dropped 0 bases, with 6 bases sitting between them. Written as DNA, the CDR3 is TGTGCCTGGAGTGTACGACTCTCCTACAATGAGCAGTTCTTC. Amino acid sequence: CAWSVRLSYNEQFF.

The rearrangement uses TRBV7-8 and TRBJ2-1, with unresolved D. The V and J ends lost 1 base and 0 bases respectively, with 7 bases between them. Germline CDR1 reads SGHVS; CDR2 reads FQNEAQ. This CDR3 has 15 amino acids. CDR3 sequence: CASSLGSASYNEQFF. The CDR3 DNA reads TGTGCCAGCAGCTTAGGGTCCGCCTCCTACAATGAGCAGTTCTTC.

The rearrangement links TRBV7-2 to TRBJ2-7; D perhaps matches TRBD2 (5 bases). Trimming stripped 3 bases from V and 2 bases from J, with 14 bases between. CDR1 and CDR2 (germline): SGHTA, FQGNSA. The CDR3 runs to 15 residues. CDR3 loop: CASSFPEGWTYEQYF. The CDR3 DNA reads as TGTGCCAGCAGCTTTCCCGAGGGCTGGACCTACGAGCAGTACTTC. The whole variable domain, filled in from reference TRBV7-2 and TRBJ2-7, reads GAGVSQSPSNKVTEKGKDVELRCDPISGHTALYWYRQSLGQGLEFLIYFQGNSAPDKSGLPSDRFSAERTGGSVSTLTIQRTQQEDSAVYLCASSFPEGWTYEQYFGPGTRLTVT.

This rearrangement joins TRBV5-6 to TRBJ2-3; TRBD2 agrees at 9 bases. The CDR3 length is 17 residues. Germline CDR1 is SGHDT and CDR2 is YYEEEE. Trimming at V came to 2 bases and at J to 0 bases, leaving 7 bases not matched to a gene. The CDR3 nucleotides read TGTGCCAGCAGCTTCGGGCTAGCGGGAAGAAGCACAGATACGCAGTATTTT. Translating it yields CASSFGLAGRSTDTQYF.

This chain's CDR3 is CASSTPGPSSYEQYF. The DNA for the CDR3 is TGTGCCAGCAGTACCCCCGGACCGAGCTCCTACGAGCAGTACTTC. This chain connects TRBV28 to TRBJ2-7; the D is unclear. Germline-derived CDR1 and CDR2 are MDHEN and SYDVKM. Trimming removed 5 bases from V and 0 bases from J, with 14 bases in between. The CDR3 consists of 15 residues.

This rearrangement joins TRBV27 to TRBJ2-7, with TRBD2 matching over 9 bases. The CDR3 has 14 residues. V was clipped by 1 base and J by 3 bases; unmatched bases: 1. Germline lookup yields CDR1 MNHEY and CDR2 SMNVEV (reference sequence). The CDR3 nucleotides are TGTGCCAGCAGTTTATTAGCGGGAGACTACGAGCAGTACTTC. It specifies CASSLLAGDYEQYF.

A note on this clone: In the same sample, other DNA sequences code for this CDR3. The V gene is TRBV2, the J gene TRBJ2-7; D is unclear. V lost 2 bases and J 1 base, leaving 3 bases between the germline ends. Germline CDR1 and CDR2: SNHLY and FYNNEI. CDR3 size: 12 residues. The CDR3: CASSERSYEQYF. CDR3 in DNA: TGTGCCAGCAGTGAAAGGTCCTACGAGCAGTACTTC.

The chain links TRBV7-9 to TRBJ1-2; D unresolved. This CDR3 is built from 14 residues. CDR1 SEHNR and CDR2 FQNEAQ come from the germline V gene (reference sequence). With 6 bases removed from V and 5 bases from J, the gap between germline ends came to 16 bases. The CDR3 spells CASSFGQIRYGYTF. The CDR3 bases are TGTGCCAGCAGTTTCGGTCAGATACGGTATGGCTACACCTTC.

The V call is TRBV30, the J call TRBJ2-7; D remains ambiguous. The CDR3 has 11 amino acids. The V gene's germline CDR1 is GTSNPN and CDR2 SVGIG (reference sequence). V was shortened by 0 bases and J by 5 bases, with 5 bases between the two germline ends. The CDR3 nucleotides are TGTGCCTGGAGTGTAGAAGACGAGCAGTACTTC. It codes for CAWSVEDEQYF.

The chain combines TRBV5-1 with TRBJ1-4; possible D gene TRBD1, 6 bases. This CDR3 is 16 amino acids long. Germline-derived CDR1 and CDR2 are SGHRS and YFSETQ. Trimming took 2 bases from V and 5 from J, leaving 16 bases between them. The CDR3: CASSLTLTGTNEKLFF. The CDR3 region has the DNA TGCGCCAGCAGCTTAACCCTGACAGGAACAAATGAAAAACTGTTTTTT.

This chain uses TRBV5-4 with TRBJ2-3; 13 nucleotides line up with TRBD2. The CDR3 is 18 residues long. Germline V gives CDR1 SGHNT, CDR2 YYREEE (reference sequence). J was trimmed by 6 bases and V by 4 bases; bases with no gene match: 14. The CDR3 spells CASSPRGLAGSKLDTQYF. CDR3 nucleotide sequence: TGTGCCAGCAGCCCAAGGGGACTAGCGGGGTCCAAATTGGATACGCAGTATTTT.

V is TRBV7-8 and J is TRBJ1-5; D is unclear. Germline CDR1 and CDR2: SGHVS and FQNEAQ. With 0 bases removed from V and 8 bases from J, the gap between germline ends came to 14 bases. The CDR3 runs to 15 residues. The CDR3 coding sequence is TGTGCCAGCAGCTTAGCGCTGGCAGGTGGAGAGCCCCAGCATTTT. Its translation: CASSLALAGGEPQHF. Based on the CDR3 plus reference TRBV7-8 and TRBJ1-5, the full variable domain is GAGVSQSPRYKVAKRGQDVALRCDPISGHVSLFWYQQALGQGPEFLTYFQNEAQLDKSGLPSDRFFAERPEGSVSTLKIQRTQQEDSAVYLCASSLALAGGEPQHFGDGTRLSIL.

The chain carries TRBV6-1 and TRBJ1-2, with a possible D match to TRBD1 (5 bases). Per germline, CDR1 MNHNS and CDR2 SASEGT. V was pared by 4 bases and J by 3 bases, with 24 bases between. The CDR3 runs 18 residues. This CDR3 is CASSVNRPSNGLDYGYTF. CDR3 nucleotides: TGTGCCAGCAGTGTAAACAGGCCGAGTAATGGTCTCGACTATGGCTACACCTTC.

The table lists this clone with a count of one. This rearrangement joins TRBV27 to TRBJ2-2, with 7 bases matching TRBD2. The CDR3 is made up of 15 amino acids. Trimming at V came to 5 bases and at J to 4 bases, leaving 7 bases not matched to a gene. Germline V CDR1 and CDR2: MNHEY, SMNVEV (reference sequence). This CDR3 is CASSLWRESTGELFF. The CDR3, as DNA: TGTGCCAGCAGTCTCTGGCGGGAGAGCACCGGGGAGCTGTTTTTT.

This clone was seen a handful of times. The gene calls are TRBV10-3 and TRBJ1-2; 7 bases are a match to TRBD1. The germline gives CDR1 ENHRY, CDR2 SYGVKD. V lost 7 bases and J lost 0; bases outside the gene matches: 11. The CDR3 is made up of 16 amino acids. The CDR3 loop reads CAIMVRDSPANYGYTF. The CDR3 coding sequence is TGTGCCATCATGGTCCGGGACAGCCCGGCTAACTATGGCTACACCTTC.

The chain carries TRBV10-2 and TRBJ2-5; D possibly corresponds to TRBD2 (5 bases). Trimming took 7 bases from V and 6 from J, leaving 12 bases between them. Germline V lookup: CDR1 WSHSY, CDR2 SAAADI. The CDR3 covers 12 residues. As DNA, the CDR3 is TGCGCCAGCATCGGAGGCGGAAAGACCCAGTACTTC. Translating it yields CASIGGGKTQYF.

This clone has a handful of counts. The chain has TRBV11-1 and TRBJ2-7; TRBD2 matches at 11 bases. The V gene end was trimmed by 5 bases and the J gene end by 3 bases; junction bases not matched to a gene: 18. The CDR3 consists of 19 residues. Germline V gene lookup returns CDR1 SGHAT and CDR2 FQDESV (reference sequence). The CDR3 is CASSPSPGTSGSMGYEQYF. The CDR3, as DNA: TGTGCCAGCAGCCCCTCGCCCGGGACTAGCGGATCAATGGGCTACGAGCAGTACTTC.

The chain has TRBV29-1 and TRBJ2-3, with D possibly TRBD2 on 5 matching bases. Germline V gene data show CDR1 as SQVTM and CDR2 as ANQGSEA. The CDR3 is 12 amino acids. Deletions cut 6 bases from V and 2 bases from J, with 9 bases between. In nucleotides, the CDR3 is TGCAGCGTCACTAGTGTCACAGATACGCAGTATTTT. Protein: CSVTSVTDTQYF.

This chain links TRBV18 with TRBJ1-1; TRBD1 agrees at 11 bases. The germline CDR1 and CDR2 sequences are KGHSH and LQKENI. V lost 6 bases, J lost 7 bases, and 10 bases stayed unmatched. CDR3 size: 15 residues. The CDR3 protein is CASSRDRDRGVEAFF. The CDR3 DNA follows: TGTGCCAGCTCGCGAGACCGGGACAGGGGGGTTGAAGCTTTCTTT.

The rearrangement uses TRBV5-4 and TRBJ2-7; D unresolved. The CDR3 sequence is 16 residues long. V was clipped by 0 bases and J by 3 bases, with 16 bases between them. Germline assignment: CDR1 SGHNT and CDR2 YYREEE (reference sequence). The CDR3 DNA is TGTGCCAGCAGCTTGGCTCCGGGCCATAGGAACTACGAGCAGTACTTC. Its translation: CASSLAPGHRNYEQYF.

The chain carries TRBV2 and TRBJ2-1; a weak D match, TRBD2 (5 bases). This CDR3 contains 15 residues. Germline loops: CDR1 SNHLY, CDR2 FYNNEI. Trimming cost V 9 bases and J 4 bases, with 19 bases left between them. CDR3 DNA: TGTGCCAGTCGTAAGCCGGACTTAACTTACAATGAGCAGTTCTTC. Protein sequence: CASRKPDLTYNEQFF.

The V call is TRBV6-1, the J call TRBJ1-1; D perhaps matches TRBD1 (6 bases). Deletions cut 6 bases from V and 4 bases from J, with 15 bases between. Germline V gene lookup returns CDR1 MNHNS and CDR2 SASEGT. The CDR3 totals 14 residues. The CDR3 reads CASRPGVVRTEAFF. In nucleotides, the CDR3 is TGTGCCAGCAGGCCAGGGGTGGTTCGCACTGAAGCTTTCTTT.

The chain joins TRBV2 to TRBJ1-1; no reliable D call. Trimming took 6 bases from V and 2 from J, leaving 13 bases between them. Germline V gene lookup returns CDR1 SNHLY and CDR2 FYNNEI. CDR3 length: 14 residues. The DNA of the CDR3 is TGTGCCAGCAGCCTCTCTTCGGGAAACACTGAAGCTTTCTTT. This translates into CASSLSSGNTEAFF.

The rearrangement uses TRBV19 and TRBJ2-5, with D tentatively TRBD1 or TRBD2 (5 bases each). The CDR3 runs to 13 residues. The V and J ends lost 5 bases and 5 bases respectively, with 12 bases between them. Germline assignment: CDR1 LNHDA and CDR2 SQIVND (reference sequence). The CDR3 sequence is CASSSPGRETQYF. The CDR3 DNA is TGTGCCAGTAGTTCTCCGGGACGGGAGACCCAGTACTTC.